Listed below are T cell receptor beta chains from one sample, sequenced in a study of blood T cell repertoires in COVID-19. The method was immunoSEQ multiplex PCR; TCRdb's version includes in-frame clones alone and lacks a portion of them. The table has 250,000 to 350,000 clones, 85% to 90% seen once. The material sequenced was PBMCs or T cells enriched from blood (not recorded which). These receptors all stem from a young woman with acute COVID-19. Each CDR3 is given with its conserved first and last residue. The D gene is left open where the match is weak. Size tells how often a clone was seen (once, few, many) or the class of an expanded clone, and some rows leave it out.

D	V	size	J	DNA	CDR3
NA	TRBV24-1	NA	TRBJ1-2	TGTGCCACCAGTGACCGGGGGGGAGGTATTGGCTACACCTTC	CATSDRGGGIGYTF
TRBD1	TRBV5-6	NA	TRBJ1-6	TGTGCCAGCAGCCTGGGACAGGAAATGTCACCCCTCCACTTT	CASSLGQEMSPLHF
NA	TRBV13	NA	TRBJ2-5	TGTGCCAGCAGCTTGATGGACTCCGGTTACCAAGAGACCCAGTACTTC	CASSLMDSGYQETQYF
TRBD1	TRBV27	NA	TRBJ1-2	TGTGCCAGCAGTTCAGATATTACCGGGACAGGGTATGGCTACACCTTC	CASSSDITGTGYGYTF
NA	TRBV7-9	NA	TRBJ2-7	TGTGCCAGCAGCTTAGTCGTATACGAGCAGTACTTC	CASSLVVYEQYF
TRBD2	TRBV3-1/TRBV3-2	NA	TRBJ2-1	TGTGCCAGCAGCCAAGTAGCGGGACGTGAGCAGTTCTTC	CASSQVAGREQFF
NA	TRBV4-1	once	TRBJ1-1	TGCGCCAGCAGCCACAGACACCTCATGAACACTGAAGCTTTCTTT	CASSHRHLMNTEAFF
NA	TRBV27	NA	TRBJ1-1	TGTGCCAGCAGTCGGACATTCCTGAACACTGAAGCTTTCTTT	CASSRTFLNTEAFF
NA	TRBV28	NA	TRBJ2-6	TGTGCCAGCAGGTGGGGACTGAACTCTGGGGCCAACGTCCTGACTTTC	CASRWGLNSGANVLTF
TRBD1	TRBV30	NA	TRBJ1-2	TGTGCCTGGAGCACCGGGACAGGGGGCCTTCTATATGGCTACACCTTC	CAWSTGTGGLLYGYTF
TRBD1	TRBV19	NA	TRBJ1-5	TGTGCCAGTAGGCCCACACAGGGGTATAGCAATCAGCCCCAGCATTTT	CASRPTQGYSNQPQHF
TRBD2	TRBV6-4	once	TRBJ2-1	TGTGCCAGCAGTGAACTAGCGGGAGCACATGAGCAGTTCTTC	CASSELAGAHEQFF
TRBD2	TRBV7-2	once	TRBJ2-1	TGTGCCAGCAGACAAACGCGGGAGGTCCACAATGAGCAGTTCTTC	CASRQTREVHNEQFF
TRBD1	TRBV7-9	NA	TRBJ2-5	TGTGCCAGCAGCAGAGGACAGGGAGAGACCCAGTACTTC	CASSRGQGETQYF
TRBD2	TRBV5-1	NA	TRBJ2-7	TGCGCCAGCAGCTTGTCGCTAGCGGCAACCTACGAGCAGTACTTC	CASSLSLAATYEQYF
NA	TRBV2	NA	TRBJ1-1	TGTGCCAGCGCGTGGGCAGCCCAGAACACTGAAGCTTTCTTT	CASAWAAQNTEAFF
NA	TRBV5-6	NA	TRBJ1-5	TGTGCCAGCAGCCCCGGCGCTCTTACAGTACAGGGTAACAATCAGCCCCAGCATTTT	CASSPGALTVQGNNQPQHF
NA	TRBV4-1	NA	TRBJ2-1	TGCGCCAGCAGCCCGGTAGGGGCAGGGGTATACAATGAGCAGTTCTTC	CASSPVGAGVYNEQFF
NA	TRBV5-1	once	TRBJ1-2	TGCGCCAGCAGCTTGGTGGGGGCGACTGGCTACACCTTC	CASSLVGATGYTF
NA	TRBV3-1/TRBV3-2	once	TRBJ1-2	TGTGCCAGCAGCCAAGGGATTCGAGGGTCGGACCACTATGGCTACACCTTC	CASSQGIRGSDHYGYTF
NA	TRBV12-3/TRBV12-4	NA	TRBJ2-5	TGTGCCAGCAGGTCTCAGGGGCAAGAGACCCAGTACTTC	CASRSQGQETQYF
TRBD1	TRBV14	NA	TRBJ1-4	TGTGCCAGCAGCCAATTGGGACAGGGGGCTGAAAAACTGTTTTTT	CASSQLGQGAEKLFF
TRBD1	TRBV2	NA	TRBJ1-5	TGTGCCAGCAGTGAAGCGCTCAGGGGGAATCAGCCCCAGCATTTT	CASSEALRGNQPQHF
TRBD2	TRBV5-4	NA	TRBJ2-7	TGTGCCAGCAGTCAGTTAGGTAGCGGGAGGTACGAGCAGTACTTC	CASSQLGSGRYEQYF
NA	TRBV18	NA	TRBJ2-1	TGTGCCAGCTCAAGTTCAGGTTCCTACAATGAGCAGTTCTTC	CASSSSGSYNEQFF
TRBD2	TRBV3-1/TRBV3-2	NA	TRBJ2-1	TGTGCCAGCAGCCAGGGGCTAGCGGGAGGTAATGAGCAGTTCTTC	CASSQGLAGGNEQFF
NA	TRBV12-5	NA	TRBJ1-6	TGTGCTAGTGGTTTGGCCCCGGGACATCTTAATTCACCCCTCCACTTT	CASGLAPGHLNSPLHF
NA	TRBV4-1	NA	TRBJ1-3	TGCGCCAGCAGCCAAAACAGTGGGGGGGCTTATGGAAACACCATATATTTT	CASSQNSGGAYGNTIYF
NA	TRBV30	NA	TRBJ1-2	TGTGCCTGGAGGACAGGTGTGGGCTATGGCTACACCTTC	CAWRTGVGYGYTF
TRBD2	TRBV5-1	NA	TRBJ2-1	TGCGCCAGCAGCTTACCTAGCGGGGGGGACAATGAGCAGTTCTTC	CASSLPSGGDNEQFF
NA	TRBV24-1	once	TRBJ1-2	TGTGCCACCAGTGAGGGGCAGGGGCCCTATGGCTACACCTTC	CATSEGQGPYGYTF
TRBD1	TRBV28	NA	TRBJ1-1	TGTGCCAGCAGATTGGACAGGGTGAACACTGAAGCTTTCTTT	CASRLDRVNTEAFF
NA	TRBV7-2	NA	TRBJ2-2	TGTGCCAGCAGCCGTGGGTTAGCGGAGACCGGGGAGCTGTTTTTT	CASSRGLAETGELFF
NA	TRBV5-1	NA	TRBJ2-1	TGCGCCAGCAGCTTGGCCGCGGCTATGAGTGGCAATGAGCAGTTCTTC	CASSLAAAMSGNEQFF
NA	TRBV30	few	TRBJ1-1	TGTGCCGCCCAGGCACTGCTGAACACTGAAGCTTTCTTT	CAAQALLNTEAFF
NA	TRBV7-5	NA	TRBJ1-6	TGTGTCAGAAGCCAAACGCTTAGTTCACCCCTCCACTTT	CVRSQTLSSPLHF
NA	TRBV7-9	NA	TRBJ2-2	TGTGCCAGCAACTCCCCGGACAGGAACACCGGGGAGCTGTTTTTT	CASNSPDRNTGELFF
NA	TRBV12-3/TRBV12-4	NA	TRBJ2-1	TGTGCCAGCAGTTTACGAGGGGAGCAGTTCTTC	CASSLRGEQFF
TRBD1	TRBV28	NA	TRBJ2-3	TGTGCCAGCAGTTTACCGGGACAGGGGTTCTTTGGCGCAGATACGCAGTATTTT	CASSLPGQGFFGADTQYF
TRBD2	TRBV6-2/TRBV6-3	few	TRBJ2-7	TGTGCCAGCAGTTACGGGACTAGCGGCTACGAGCAGTACTTC	CASSYGTSGYEQYF
TRBD1	TRBV2	NA	TRBJ1-5	TGTGCCAGCAGTGAAGTAGGGGGCGGAGGGCCCCAGCATTTT	CASSEVGGGGPQHF
TRBD1	TRBV5-8	NA	TRBJ2-7	TGTGCCAGCAGCTTGGGGACAGGGTGGATCTACGAGCAGTACTTC	CASSLGTGWIYEQYF
NA	TRBV6-5	NA	TRBJ1-5	TGTGCCAGCAGTTACTCACGGCAGGGGCATCAGCCCCAGCATTTT	CASSYSRQGHQPQHF
NA	TRBV2	NA	TRBJ2-1	TGTGCCAGCCTATTTTACAATGAGCAGTTCTTC	CASLFYNEQFF
NA	TRBV5-1	NA	TRBJ2-1	TGCGCCAGCAGCGTGGACGGGAGCTCCTACAATGAGCAGTTCTTC	CASSVDGSSYNEQFF
TRBD2	TRBV7-2	NA	TRBJ2-7	TGTGCCAGCAGCTTACTAGCGGGAGTTATCTACGAGCAGTACTTC	CASSLLAGVIYEQYF
TRBD1	TRBV11-3	NA	TRBJ2-7	TGTGCCAGCAGCCTGGGACAGGGGATGTACGAGCAGTACTTC	CASSLGQGMYEQYF
TRBD2	TRBV10-1	NA	TRBJ2-7	TGCGCCAGCAGTGACCCCGGGACTAGCGGCTCCTACGAGCAGTACTTC	CASSDPGTSGSYEQYF